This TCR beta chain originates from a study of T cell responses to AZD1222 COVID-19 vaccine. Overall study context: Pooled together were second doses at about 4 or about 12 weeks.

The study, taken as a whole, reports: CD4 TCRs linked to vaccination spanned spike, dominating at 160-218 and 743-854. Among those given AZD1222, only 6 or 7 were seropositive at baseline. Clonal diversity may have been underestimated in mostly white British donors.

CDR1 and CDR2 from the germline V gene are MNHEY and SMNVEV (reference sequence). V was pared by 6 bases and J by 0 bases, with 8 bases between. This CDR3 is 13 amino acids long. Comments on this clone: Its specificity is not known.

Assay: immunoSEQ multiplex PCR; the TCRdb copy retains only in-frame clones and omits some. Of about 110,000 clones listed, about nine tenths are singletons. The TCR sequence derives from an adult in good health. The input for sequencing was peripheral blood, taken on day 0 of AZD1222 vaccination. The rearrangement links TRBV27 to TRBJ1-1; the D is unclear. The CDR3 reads CASRGSMNTEAFF. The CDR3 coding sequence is TGTGCCAGCAGAGGGAGCATGAACACTGAAGCTTTCTTT.